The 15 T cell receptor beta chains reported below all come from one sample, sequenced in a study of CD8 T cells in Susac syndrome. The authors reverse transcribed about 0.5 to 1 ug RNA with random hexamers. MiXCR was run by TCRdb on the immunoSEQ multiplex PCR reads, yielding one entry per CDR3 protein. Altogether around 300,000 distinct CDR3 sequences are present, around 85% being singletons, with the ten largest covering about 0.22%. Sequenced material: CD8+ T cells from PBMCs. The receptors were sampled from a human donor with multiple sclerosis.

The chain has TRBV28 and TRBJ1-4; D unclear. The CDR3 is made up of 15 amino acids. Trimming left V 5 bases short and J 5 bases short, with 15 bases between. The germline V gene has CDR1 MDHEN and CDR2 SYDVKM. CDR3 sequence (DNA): TGTGCCAGCAGTCCCGCCCGAAATCTGAATGAAAAACTGTTTTTT. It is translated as CASSPARNLNEKLFF.

CDR3 bases: TGTGCCAGCAGTTCCCTAGCGGGAGGGGAAAAAAGTGGTTACGAGCAGTACTTC. Translating gives CASSSLAGGEKSGYEQYF. The rearrangement joins TRBV27 to TRBJ2-7; 12 bases map to TRBD2. After removal of 4 bases from V and 4 bases from J, the junction contained 14 bases not matched to a gene. This CDR3 has 18 amino acids. Germline V gene lookup returns CDR1 MNHEY and CDR2 SMNVEV (reference sequence).

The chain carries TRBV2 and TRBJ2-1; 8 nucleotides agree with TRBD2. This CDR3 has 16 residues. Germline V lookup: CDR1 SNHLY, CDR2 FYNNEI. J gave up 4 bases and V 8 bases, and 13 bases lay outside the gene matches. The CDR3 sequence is CASQKDRTSGYNEQFF. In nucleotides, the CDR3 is TGTGCCAGCCAGAAGGACCGAACTAGCGGATACAATGAGCAGTTCTTC.

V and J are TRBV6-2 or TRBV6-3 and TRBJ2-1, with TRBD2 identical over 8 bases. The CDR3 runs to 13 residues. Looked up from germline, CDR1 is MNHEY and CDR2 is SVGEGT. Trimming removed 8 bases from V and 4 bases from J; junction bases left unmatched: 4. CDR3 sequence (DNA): TGTGCCAGCGGACTAGCCGAATACAATGAGCAGTTCTTC. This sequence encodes CASGLAEYNEQFF.

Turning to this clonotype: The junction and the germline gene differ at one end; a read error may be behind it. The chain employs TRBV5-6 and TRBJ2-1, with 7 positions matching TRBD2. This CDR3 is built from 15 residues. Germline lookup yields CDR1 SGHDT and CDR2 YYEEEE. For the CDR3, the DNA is TGTGCCATCAGCTTGGTTTTCGGGGGGAGGAATGAGCAGTTCTTC. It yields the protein CAISLVFGGRNEQFF.

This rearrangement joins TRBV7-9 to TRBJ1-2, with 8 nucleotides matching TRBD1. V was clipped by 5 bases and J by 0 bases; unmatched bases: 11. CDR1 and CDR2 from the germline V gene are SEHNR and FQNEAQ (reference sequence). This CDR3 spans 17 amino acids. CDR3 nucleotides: TGTGCCAGCAGCCCGAAGAGACCGGGACAGGCTAACTATGGCTACACCTTC. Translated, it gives CASSPKRPGQANYGYTF.

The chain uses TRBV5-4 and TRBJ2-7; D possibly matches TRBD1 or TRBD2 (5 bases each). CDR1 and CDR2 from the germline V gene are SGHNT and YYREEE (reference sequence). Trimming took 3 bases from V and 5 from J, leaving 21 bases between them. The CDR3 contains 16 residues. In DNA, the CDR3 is TGTGCCAGCAGCTCGGATTCCGGGACGAGTTGGGACGAGCAGTACTTC. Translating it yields CASSSDSGTSWDEQYF. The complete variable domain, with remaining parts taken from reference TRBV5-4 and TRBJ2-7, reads ETGVTQSPTHLIKTRGQQVTLRCSSQSGHNTVSWYQQALGQGPQFIFQYYREEENGRGNFPPRFSGLQFPNYSSELNVNALELDDSALYLCASSSDSGTSWDEQYFGPGTRLTVT.

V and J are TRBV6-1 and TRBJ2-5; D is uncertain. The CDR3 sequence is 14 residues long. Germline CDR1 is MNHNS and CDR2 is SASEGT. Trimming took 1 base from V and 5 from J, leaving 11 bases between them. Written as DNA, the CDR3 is TGTGCCAGCAGTGAAGAGGTCCCACGGGAGACCCAGTACTTC. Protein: CASSEEVPRETQYF.

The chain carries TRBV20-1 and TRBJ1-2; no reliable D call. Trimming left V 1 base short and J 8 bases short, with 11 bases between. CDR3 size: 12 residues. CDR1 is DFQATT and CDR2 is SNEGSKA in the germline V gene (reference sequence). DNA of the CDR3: TGCAGTGCTAGAGTTCCGGGGTCGGGCTACACCTTC. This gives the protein CSARVPGSGYTF.

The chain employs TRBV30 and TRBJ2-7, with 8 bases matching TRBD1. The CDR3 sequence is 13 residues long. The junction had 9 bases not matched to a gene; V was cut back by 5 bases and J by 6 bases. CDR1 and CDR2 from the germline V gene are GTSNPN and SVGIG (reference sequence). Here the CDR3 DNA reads TGTGCCTGGGACAGGGGAGCGAGGGTCGAGCAGTACTTC. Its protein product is CAWDRGARVEQYF.

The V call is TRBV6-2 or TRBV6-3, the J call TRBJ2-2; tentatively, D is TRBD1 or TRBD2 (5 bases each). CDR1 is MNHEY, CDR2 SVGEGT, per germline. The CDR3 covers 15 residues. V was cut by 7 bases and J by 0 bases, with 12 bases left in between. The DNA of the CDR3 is TGTGCCAGCACCTGGGACGGCCCGAACACCGGGGAGCTGTTTTTT. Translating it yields CASTWDGPNTGELFF.

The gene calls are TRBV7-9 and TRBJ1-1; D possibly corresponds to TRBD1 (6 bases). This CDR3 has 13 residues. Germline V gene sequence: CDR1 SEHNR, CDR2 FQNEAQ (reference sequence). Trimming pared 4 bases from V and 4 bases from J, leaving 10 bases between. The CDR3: CASSSGELTEAFF. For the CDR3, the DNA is TGTGCCAGCAGCTCAGGGGAGCTCACTGAAGCTTTCTTT. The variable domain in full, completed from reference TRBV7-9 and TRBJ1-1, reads DTGVSQNPRHKITKRGQNVTFRCDPISEHNRLYWYRQTLGQGPEFLTYFQNEAQLEKSRLLSDRFSAERPKGSFSTLEIQRTEQGDSAMYLCASSSGELTEAFFGQGTRLTVV.

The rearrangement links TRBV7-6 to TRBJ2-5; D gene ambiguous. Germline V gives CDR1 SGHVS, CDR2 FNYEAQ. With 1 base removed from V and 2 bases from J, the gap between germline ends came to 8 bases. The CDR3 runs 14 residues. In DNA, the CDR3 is TGTGCCAGCAGCTTAGGTTTAGGGCAAGAGACCCAGTACTTC. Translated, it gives CASSLGLGQETQYF.

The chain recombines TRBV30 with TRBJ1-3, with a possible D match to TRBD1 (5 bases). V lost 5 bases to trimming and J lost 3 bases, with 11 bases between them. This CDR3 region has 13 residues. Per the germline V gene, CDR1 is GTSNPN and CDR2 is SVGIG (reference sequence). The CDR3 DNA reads TGTGCCTGGGTTGGGGGGAGTGGAAACACCATATATTTT. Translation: CAWVGGSGNTIYF. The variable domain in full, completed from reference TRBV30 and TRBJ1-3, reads SQTIHQWPATLVQPVGSPLSLECTVEGTSNPNLYWYRQAAGRGLQLLFYSVGIGQISSEVPQNLSASRPQDRQFILSSKKLLLSDSGFYLCAWVGGSGNTIYFGEGSWLTVV.

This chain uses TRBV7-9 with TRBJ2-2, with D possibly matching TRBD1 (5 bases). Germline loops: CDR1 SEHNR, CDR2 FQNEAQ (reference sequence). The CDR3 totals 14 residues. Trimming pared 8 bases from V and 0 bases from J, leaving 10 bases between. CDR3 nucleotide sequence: TGTGCCAGCGAGGACACCACGAACACCGGGGAGCTGTTTTTT. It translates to CASEDTTNTGELFF.